The entry below describes one TCR beta chain. In germline, CDR1 is SGHRS, CDR2 YFSETQ. CDR3 length: 15 residues. V shed 4 bases, J shed 0 bases, and the junction held 7 bases outside the gene matches. Assay used: immunoSEQ multiplex PCR; TCRdb lists only in-frame clones, some missing. The data show 30,000 to 40,000 clones, 70% to 90% seen once. This entry comes from a study of blood T cell repertoires in COVID-19. The sequence was collected from a human donor in a cohort sampled during active COVID-19. Sequencing used peripheral blood. The chain links TRBV5-1 to TRBJ2-7, with 7 bases matching TRBD1. The CDR3 loop is CASSQARGSSYEQYF. The CDR3 DNA reads TGCGCCAGCAGCCAAGCCAGGGGGAGCTCCTACGAGCAGTACTTC. The full variable domain, rest sourced from reference TRBV5-1 and TRBJ2-7, is KAGVTQTPRYLIKTRGQQVTLSCSPISGHRSVSWYQQTPGQGLQFLFEYFSETQRNKGNFPGRFSGRQFSNSRSEMNVSTLELGDSALYLCASSQARGSSYEQYFGPGTRLTVT.